This TCR beta chain was sequenced during a study of blood T cell repertoires in COVID-19. About the research overall: PBMCs, B-cell-depleted T cells, or T cells provided the cDNA or gDNA that made up the material.

Methods used by the authors: Scientists estimated how many nucleated cells there were by amplifying reference gene primers. Measured with immunoSEQ multiplex PCR; TCRdb has only the in-frame clones, and not every one. V and J calls and clone size come straight from that table; D and trimming were deduced from the DNA. The sample has a few hundred thousand clones, roughly nine tenths seen once. Germline V gives CDR1 SGHRS, CDR2 YFSETQ. Between the trimmed V and J ends, which lost 7 bases and 5 bases, there was a span of 18 bases. The CDR3 is 14 residues long. J is TRBJ2-5 and V is TRBV5-1, with D possibly matching TRBD2 (6 bases). This clonotype was obtained from a man aged 55 to 70 who had recovered from COVID-19. Sequencing input: peripheral blood. DNA of the CDR3: TGCGCCAGCGGACCCGGGAGTTTGGTCGAGACCCAGTACTTC. Translation gives CASGPGSLVETQYF.